Below are 30 T cell receptor beta chains sequenced from a single sample in a study of blood T cell repertoires in COVID-19. Repertoires were generated with immunoSEQ multiplex PCR, while TCRdb's copy carries only in-frame clones and drops some. The sample holds roughly 300,000 clones; roughly 85% are singletons and the top ten take roughly 7.8%. The sample taken for sequencing was peripheral blood. The receptors derive from a human donor in a cohort sampled during active COVID-19.

In this sample, this clone turned up a few times. This chain joins TRBV7-8 and TRBJ1-3; D call uncertain. CDR1 is SGHVS, CDR2 FQNEAQ, per germline. This CDR3 has 15 amino acids. V was clipped by 1 base and J by 2 bases, with 9 bases between them. The CDR3 loop is CASSLEGGTGNTIYF. CDR3 sequence (DNA): TGTGCCAGCAGCTTAGAGGGAGGAACTGGAAACACCATATATTTT. The whole variable domain, remainder taken from reference TRBV7-8 and TRBJ1-3, is GAGVSQSPRYKVAKRGQDVALRCDPISGHVSLFWYQQALGQGPEFLTYFQNEAQLDKSGLPSDRFFAERPEGSVSTLKIQRTQQEDSAVYLCASSLEGGTGNTIYFGEGSWLTVV.

This clone was seen a handful of times. The rearrangement links TRBV9 to TRBJ1-6; D might be TRBD1 (6 bases). The CDR3 length is 16 residues. Per germline, CDR1 SGDLS and CDR2 YYNGEE. With 3 bases removed from V and 7 bases from J, the gap between germline ends came to 17 bases. In DNA, the CDR3 is TGTGCCAGCAGCGGGCGAGAAAGGGACATCAATTCACCCCTCCACTTT. It yields the protein CASSGRERDINSPLHF.

The V and J genes are TRBV27 and TRBJ2-7; 9 bases fit TRBD1. CDR3 size: 14 residues. Trimming removed 6 bases from V and 5 bases from J; junction bases left unmatched: 8. Germline CDR1 reads MNHEY; CDR2 reads SMNVEV (reference sequence). The CDR3 DNA is TGTGCCAGCAGGGCTCGGGACAGGGTCCACGAGCAGTACTTC. This encodes CASRARDRVHEQYF.

CDR3 in DNA: TGCGCCAGCAGCTGGGGGACAGATAGCAATCAGCCCCAGCATTTT. Protein product: CASSWGTDSNQPQHF. The V and J genes are TRBV5-1 and TRBJ1-5; 7 nucleotides line up with TRBD1. V lost 3 bases, J lost 0 bases, and 3 bases stayed unmatched. The CDR3 extends over 15 amino acids. Germline V gives CDR1 SGHRS, CDR2 YFSETQ.

In this sample, this clone turned up once. The CDR3 DNA is TGTGCCAGCGGTAATCCAAAACCTACTACGGTTGAGCAGTACTTC. Residues: CASGNPKPTTVEQYF. This rearrangement joins TRBV27 to TRBJ2-7; D uncertain. Trimming removed 8 bases from V and 7 bases from J, with 24 bases in between. This CDR3 comprises 15 residues. CDR1 MNHEY and CDR2 SMNVEV come from the germline V gene (reference sequence).

The rearrangement joins TRBV18 to TRBJ2-6; D possibly corresponds to TRBD1 (6 bases). Trimming stripped 3 bases from V and 1 base from J, with 19 bases between. CDR3 length: 19 amino acids. Germline CDR1 and CDR2: KGHSH and LQKENI. In DNA, the CDR3 is TGTGCCAGCTCACCGAGACAGGCCTCTGTAGGGTCTGGGGCCAACGTCCTGACTTTC. Translation: CASSPRQASVGSGANVLTF.

This chain connects TRBV5-1 to TRBJ1-1; the match to TRBD1 covers 7 bases. Germline CDR1 SGHRS, CDR2 YFSETQ. The CDR3 totals 17 residues. Losses at the gene ends were 0 bases for V and 0 bases for J; bases not matched to a gene: 8. CDR3 sequence: CASSLDRETGLNTEAFF. DNA for the CDR3: TGCGCCAGCAGCTTGGATAGGGAGACAGGGTTGAACACTGAAGCTTTCTTT.

This chain joins TRBV30 and TRBJ1-3; perhaps TRBD1 as D (6 bases). This CDR3 has 14 residues. Trimming pared 4 bases from V and 3 bases from J, leaving 13 bases between. Germline V lookup: CDR1 GTSNPN, CDR2 SVGIG (reference sequence). CDR3 DNA sequence: TGTGCCTGGATGATAACAGGGTTTGGAAACACCATATATTTT. Its translation is CAWMITGFGNTIYF.

The chain uses TRBV5-1 and TRBJ2-3, with TRBD2 matching over 7 bases. Germline V gives CDR1 SGHRS, CDR2 YFSETQ. The trim removed 0 bases at V and 6 bases at J, leaving 4 bases unmatched. The CDR3 is 14 amino acids. CDR3 sequence: CASSLGTSGDTQYF. Written as DNA, the CDR3 is TGCGCCAGCAGCTTGGGGACTAGTGGGGATACGCAGTATTTT.

This chain connects TRBV6-4 to TRBJ2-1, with a weak D call TRBD1 (7 bases). Germline loops: CDR1 MRHNA, CDR2 SNTAGT. With 4 bases removed from V and 4 bases from J, the gap between germline ends came to 14 bases. The CDR3 has 15 amino acids. The CDR3 here is CASSVSAGGYNEQFF. CDR3 sequence (DNA): TGTGCCAGCAGTGTATCTGCAGGGGGGTACAATGAGCAGTTCTTC.

This chain links TRBV4-1 with TRBJ2-7; no clear D gene. The CDR3 loop spans 15 amino acids. The ends were cut back, 3 bases at V and 3 bases at J, with 15 bases in the middle. Germline loops: CDR1 MGHRA, CDR2 YSYEKL. CDR3 coding DNA: TGCGCCAGCAGCCACCCCCCGCCCGCGGACTACGAGCAGTACTTC. It specifies CASSHPPPADYEQYF.

The chain recombines TRBV6-5 with TRBJ2-7; D is unresolved. There are 11 residues in the CDR3. Germline assignment: CDR1 MNHEY and CDR2 SVGAGI. Trimming shortened V by 8 bases and J by 3 bases, and 8 bases separated the two germline ends. The CDR3 DNA reads TGTGCCAGCGGGCAGTACTACGAGCAGTACTTC. Translating it yields CASGQYYEQYF.

The chain has TRBV10-1 and TRBJ2-2; D possibly corresponds to TRBD2 (5 bases). The CDR3 is made up of 15 amino acids. Germline V gene sequence: CDR1 WNHNN, CDR2 SYGVQD (reference sequence). The V end was cut by 3 bases, the J end by 7 bases, with 15 bases between. For the CDR3, the DNA is TGCGCCAGCAGTGACCCGGGAAAAAGTATCGGGGAGCTGTTTTTT. Amino acids: CASSDPGKSIGELFF.

In DNA, the CDR3 is TGCGCCAGCAGCTTAGGAAAGACTAGCGGGGGTGTCAATGAGCAGTTCTTC. It yields the protein CASSLGKTSGGVNEQFF. This sequence joins TRBV5-1 and TRBJ2-1; 12 nucleotides match TRBD2. CDR1 is SGHRS and CDR2 is YFSETQ in the germline V gene. The CDR3 has 17 amino acids. V lost 2 bases to trimming and J lost 6 bases; unmatched junction nucleotides: 9.

The V call is TRBV9, the J call TRBJ2-1; 15 nucleotides align to TRBD2. The CDR3 is 19 amino acids. The germline V gene encodes CDR1 SGDLS and CDR2 YYNGEE. With V trimmed by 4 bases and J by 0 bases, 8 bases remained unmatched. This chain's CDR3 is CASSPRGTSGGSSYNEQFF. CDR3 nucleotide sequence: TGTGCCAGCAGCCCGAGAGGGACTAGCGGGGGGAGCTCCTACAATGAGCAGTTCTTC. Full variable domain (rest looked up from reference TRBV9 and TRBJ2-1): DSGVTQTPKHLITATGQRVTLRCSPRSGDLSVYWYQQSLDQGLQFLIQYYNGEERAKGNILERFSAQQFPDLHSELNLSSLELGDSALYFCASSPRGTSGGSSYNEQFFGPGTRLTVL.

A single count supports this clone. V gene TRBV4-1 combines with J gene TRBJ2-3; possibly TRBD2 for D (5 bases). This CDR3 is built from 15 residues. The ends were cut back, 1 base at V and 4 bases at J, with 12 bases in the middle. Germline V CDR1 and CDR2: MGHRA, YSYEKL. CDR3 region: CASSQVLATPDTQYF. The DNA for the CDR3 is TGCGCCAGCAGCCAAGTATTAGCGACCCCAGATACGCAGTATTTT.

The rearrangement uses TRBV6-5 and TRBJ1-1; 7 positions agree with TRBD1. The J segment lost 5 bases and the V segment lost 7 bases, leaving 4 bases of the junction unmatched. The germline gives CDR1 MNHEY, CDR2 SVGAGI. This CDR3 region has 12 residues. The CDR3 region is CASTDRVTEAFF. In DNA form, the CDR3 reads TGTGCCAGCACCGACAGGGTGACTGAAGCTTTCTTT.

The chain uses TRBV5-1 and TRBJ2-2; D gene uncertain. Trimming removed 2 bases from V and 0 bases from J, with 8 bases in between. This CDR3 is 15 amino acids long. CDR1 and CDR2 (germline): SGHRS, YFSETQ. This CDR3 reads CASSFGPPNTGELFF. CDR3 nucleotide sequence: TGCGCCAGCAGCTTCGGTCCGCCGAACACCGGGGAGCTGTTTTTT.

This clone was observed a few times. This chain links TRBV5-1 with TRBJ1-6; no definite D call. The CDR3 contains 10 residues. V was trimmed by 9 bases and J by 9 bases, leaving 7 bases between them. Germline CDR1 and CDR2: SGHRS and YFSETQ. DNA for the CDR3: TGCGCCATTCGGGTTTCACCCCTCCACTTT. This codes for CAIRVSPLHF.

This clone was found a few times. The V and J genes are TRBV27 and TRBJ2-7; 10 nucleotides agree with TRBD2. Trimming removed 5 bases from V and 2 bases from J; junction bases left unmatched: 3. The germline gives CDR1 MNHEY, CDR2 SMNVEV (reference sequence). The CDR3 consists of 14 residues. The CDR3 loop reads CASSHTSGAYEQYF. The CDR3 coding sequence is TGTGCCAGCAGTCACACTAGCGGGGCCTACGAGCAGTACTTC.

The rearrangement uses TRBV12-3 or TRBV12-4 and TRBJ1-2; D unclear. CDR3 length: 13 residues. Trimming took 7 bases from V and 4 from J, leaving 13 bases between them. CDR3 coding DNA: TGTGCCAGCACCCCGGAGAGGCTCTATGGCTACACCTTC. This translates into CASTPERLYGYTF.

This clone was counted many times. This sequence joins TRBV24-1 and TRBJ1-5; D gene ambiguous. V was clipped by 8 bases and J by 5 bases, with 15 bases between them. This CDR3 has 14 residues. Germline V lookup: CDR1 KGHDR, CDR2 SFDVKD. CDR3 sequence: CATNVEGIDQPQHF. The DNA of the CDR3 is TGTGCCACCAACGTTGAGGGTATTGATCAGCCCCAGCATTTT.

V and J are TRBV6-5 and TRBJ1-4; unclear D gene. Germline assignment: CDR1 MNHEY and CDR2 SVGAGI. V dropped 4 bases and J dropped 4 bases, with 7 bases sitting between them. CDR3 size: 13 residues. Written as DNA, the CDR3 is TGTGCCAGCAGTTTTAGTGATAATGAAAAACTGTTTTTT. It specifies CASSFSDNEKLFF.

The V and J genes are TRBV21-1 and TRBJ1-2; whether TRBD1, the table's D call, matches the DNA was not checked. TRBV21-1 is a listed pseudogene. The CDR3 consists of 18 residues. CDR3 nucleotides: TGTGCCAGCAGCAAAGTAAGTGGGCGGGACAGGGTAGGATATGGCTACACCTTC. Protein: CASSKVSGRDRVGYGYTF.

The rearrangement uses TRBV4-1 and TRBJ2-7; 9 bases match TRBD1. The CDR3 runs to 14 residues. With V trimmed by 2 bases and J by 6 bases, 5 bases remained unmatched. Per the germline V gene, CDR1 is MGHRA and CDR2 is YSYEKL. The CDR3 is CASSQTGTGSEQYF. In DNA form, the CDR3 reads TGCGCCAGCAGCCAAACCGGGACAGGGAGCGAGCAGTACTTC.

The gene calls are TRBV5-1 and TRBJ1-2, with 8 bases that match TRBD1. Germline V lookup: CDR1 SGHRS, CDR2 YFSETQ. The CDR3 is made up of 15 amino acids. V was clipped by 3 bases and J by 10 bases; unmatched bases: 14. The DNA for the CDR3 is TGCGCCAGCAGCTCCCCCGGGACAGGACCCGGGGTCTACACCTTC. The encoded protein is CASSSPGTGPGVYTF.

V and J are TRBV6-5 and TRBJ2-1; D is perhaps TRBD2 (5 bases). The length of the CDR3 is 15 residues. Trimming removed 5 bases from V and 2 bases from J, with 13 bases in between. Germline V gives CDR1 MNHEY, CDR2 SVGAGI. The CDR3 loop is CASSPSSSTYNEQFF. CDR3 sequence (DNA): TGTGCCAGCAGTCCGTCGTCTAGCACCTACAATGAGCAGTTCTTC.

This sequence joins TRBV3-1 (or the pseudogene TRBV3-2) and TRBJ2-7, with 10 bases identical to TRBD2. With 4 bases clipped from V and 6 bases from J, the junction kept 9 bases outside the gene matches. Germline V gives CDR1 LGHDT, CDR2 YNNKEL (reference sequence). This CDR3 is 15 amino acids long. The CDR3 coding sequence is TGTGCCAGCAGCCCTTCAAGCGGGGGGGCCCTCGAGCAGTACTTC. It codes for CASSPSSGGALEQYF.

This clone was detected a few times. The chain uses TRBV2 and TRBJ1-5; 8 nucleotides match TRBD1. The CDR3 is 13 residues long. Trimming at V came to 8 bases and at J to 6 bases, leaving 6 bases not matched to a gene. CDR1 is SNHLY and CDR2 is FYNNEI in the germline V gene. The CDR3 sequence: CASGGGQGQPQHF. The CDR3 coding sequence is TGTGCCAGCGGGGGAGGACAGGGTCAGCCCCAGCATTTT.

This clone was recorded only once. The CDR3: CASSLSAGGPYFGNEQFF. The CDR3 region has the DNA TGTGCCAGCAGTTTATCGGCGGGGGGGCCTTATTTTGGCAATGAGCAGTTCTTC. The rearrangement uses TRBV27 and TRBJ2-1; 9 bases line up with TRBD2. The ends lost 0 bases at V and 6 bases at J; junction bases unmatched: 12. Germline CDR1 and CDR2: MNHEY and SMNVEV (reference sequence). The CDR3 totals 18 residues.